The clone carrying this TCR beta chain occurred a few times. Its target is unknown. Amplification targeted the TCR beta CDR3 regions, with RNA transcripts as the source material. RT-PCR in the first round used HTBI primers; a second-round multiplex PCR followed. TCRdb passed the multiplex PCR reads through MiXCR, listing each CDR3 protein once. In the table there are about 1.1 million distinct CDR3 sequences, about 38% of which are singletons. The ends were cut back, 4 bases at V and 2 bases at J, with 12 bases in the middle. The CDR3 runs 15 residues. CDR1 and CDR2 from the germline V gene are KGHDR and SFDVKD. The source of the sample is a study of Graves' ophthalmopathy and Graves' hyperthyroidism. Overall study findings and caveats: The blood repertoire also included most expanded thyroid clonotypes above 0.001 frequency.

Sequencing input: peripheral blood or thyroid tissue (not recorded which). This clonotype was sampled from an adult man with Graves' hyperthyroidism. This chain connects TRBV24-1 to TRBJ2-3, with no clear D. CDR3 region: CATSDYGSFTDTQYF. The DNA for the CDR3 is TGTGCCACCAGTGACTACGGGTCCTTCACAGATACGCAGTATTTT.